This T cell receptor (beta chain) appears in the sequencing data of a study of blood T cell repertoires in COVID-19 (dated by TCRdb to about 2020). For context, the study as a whole: Samples from collaborators originated in the United States, Italy and Spain and spanned both the acute and convalescent phases of COVID-19. Where available, HLA class I and class II types were obtained from metadata supplied by the sample provider rather than from assay-based typing. The repertoires were made available in a free public database intended to serve as a resource for research on the immune response to SARS-CoV-2. The samples were drawn from two sources: the first 160 participants of the ongoing ImmuneRACE study, and fewer than 1,500 subjects contributed by 6 global collaborators. The prospective study material was composed of cDNA or gDNA derived from T cells, B-cell-depleted T cells, or PBMCs. The dataset comprised deeply sampled blood TCRbeta repertoires from subjects exposed to, actively infected with, or recovered from COVID-19. Sample metadata almost always included a de-identified subject ID, COVID-19 status, age in years and sex. Summary of the overall study and its limitations: How much clinical and demographic metadata was included differed by source and by participant, and the metadata was provided uncurated.

The immunoSEQ Assay, a bias-controlled multiplex PCR, was used to amplify TCRbeta CDR3 regions from genomic DNA. In the paper's pipeline: The number of nucleated cells in each sample was estimated from the amplification of reference gene primers within the assay. To quantify the absolute abundance of each unique TCRbeta CDR3 rearrangement, sequence reads were collapsed and filtered. For each sample, productive Simpson clonality was calculated as the square root of Simpson's diversity index over productive rearrangements. TCRdb limited this immuneACCESS table to in-frame rearrangements with V and J called. A share of clones is missing; checked studies link under half to unresolved V genes, and the rest is unexplained. That table supplies the V and J calls and clone size; D and trimming were determined from the DNA. This sample holds roughly 190,000 clones; 86% were observed only once. Jointly, the top ten make up 3% to 4% of the sample.

In the case of this clone: The target of this receptor is not known. Qualities for individual bases were not recorded, and no much larger clone is one base off.

Whole blood was collected in K2EDTA tubes by collaborating institutions according to the institutions' own protocols. Collaborator samples were shipped for TCRbeta analysis as frozen whole blood, isolated PBMCs, or DNA extracted from either sample type. There are 13 amino acids in the CDR3, from cysteine to phenylalanine inclusive. Only the CDR3 DNA stays, 39 bases, in frame from base 1. Trimming accounts for 5 bases at V and 8 bases at J, while the number of junction bases matched to no gene is 7. CDR1 and CDR2 (SGHTA, FQGTGA) derive from the germline V gene. The specimen was peripheral blood. This receptor was obtained from an older man with acute or convalescent COVID-19. The sequence joins TRBV7-3 to TRBJ1-2; 8 bases in the junction line up with TRBD1. The CDR3 region has the sequence CASSPQGAGGYTF. The DNA is as follows: TGTGCCAGCAGCCCTCAGGGGGCGGGAGGCTACACCTTC.